This record concerns one T cell receptor (beta chain) sequence. Antigen unknown. The source of the sample is a study of cytomegalovirus exposure and HLA in healthy donors. For the study at large: In an earlier analysis, 95 million to 140 million unique TCR beta sequences were found from 200 million or so T cells. General observations from the study: In vitro assays verified that three CMV-associated chains recognized CMV antigens specifically. A later analysis by the authors found several of the most significant clusters apparently linked to common viral pathogens.

Both 60 Vbeta primers and 13 Jbeta primers went into the PCR. Generated by immunoSEQ multiplex PCR, the TCRdb table keeps only in-frame clones and is missing some. Of 100,000 to 150,000 clones in the sample, approximately 79% are singletons; the top ten hold approximately 3.8%. The CDR3 consists of 13 residues. V was trimmed by 4 bases and J by 0 bases, leaving 7 bases between them. Germline CDR1 MGHDK, CDR2 SYGVNS. Input material: PBMCs. The rearrangement joins TRBV25-1 to TRBJ2-7; D perhaps matches TRBD1 (6 bases). The TCR originated in a man aged 25 to 40 in good health and CMV-seronegative. The CDR3 loop is CASSGTDSYEQYF. The CDR3 bases are TGTGCCAGCAGTGGGACAGACTCCTACGAGCAGTACTTC.